Many counts were recorded for the clone carrying this T cell receptor (beta chain). The CDR3 covers 12 residues. Germline CDR1 reads DFQATT; CDR2 reads SNEGSKA (reference sequence). This sample stems from a study of blood T cells in healthy people across ages. Every participating donor contributed approximately 9.5 milliliters of peripheral blood through a draw. The authors ran a second PCR of 7 to 11 cycles using a sample-barcoded 5' primer and a J-beta primer mix. Through a template-switch adaptor with 12 random nucleotides, each cDNA molecule received a tag. Each single sample gave us at least 3 million CDR3-containing paired-end reads. TCRdb analysed the 5' RACE reads with MiXCR anew, one entry per CDR3 protein. The data contain roughly 680,000 distinct CDR3 sequences, around 52% of them singletons.

The clonotype originates from a woman older than 75 in good health. Sequencing was performed on blood. The chain is built from TRBV20-1 and TRBJ2-7; 11 bases map to TRBD2. In DNA form, the CDR3 reads TGCAGCCAGACTAGCGGGAACTACGAGCAGTACTTC. It encodes CSQTSGNYEQYF.